The 32 T cell receptor beta chains below were found in one sample sequenced in a study of vaccination and CD4 T cells after COVID-19. Researchers used the Oncomine TCR Beta short-read assay to sequence DNA from cultured CD4+ T cells. TCRdb fed the PCR reads into MiXCR, producing one record per CDR3 protein. Among around 19,000 distinct CDR3 sequences, 25% to 30% were seen once, and the ten largest hold approximately 17%. No antigen has been assigned to these receptors. Treatment given: 10-day PBMC culture with coronavirus spike peptide pools or control peptides (ViraFEST assay). Sequencing input: cultured CD4+ T cells from blood. The source is a human donor with COVID-19.

This chain joins TRBV7-3 and TRBJ1-1, with a possible D match to TRBD1 (6 bases). Germline V gene lookup returns CDR1 SGHTA and CDR2 FQGTGA. V was cut by 1 base and J by 6 bases, with 12 bases left in between. The CDR3 length is 14 residues. CDR3 sequence: CASSLIVGAAEAFF. The DNA of the CDR3 is TGTGCCAGCAGCTTAATTGTGGGGGCCGCTGAAGCTTTCTTT. Supplemented by reference TRBV7-3 and TRBJ1-1, the full variable domain reads GAGVSQTPSNKVTEKGKYVELRCDPISGHTALYWYRQSLGQGPEFLIYFQGTGAADDSGLPNDRFFAVRPEGSVSTLKIQRTERGDSAVYLCASSLIVGAAEAFFGQGTRLTVV.

This clonotype turned up a few times. The chain joins TRBV6-1 to TRBJ1-5; D may be TRBD1 (5 bases). CDR1 and CDR2 from the germline V gene are MNHNS and SASEGT. The CDR3 sequence is 15 residues long. The V and J ends lost 6 bases and 3 bases respectively, with 15 bases between them. CDR3 bases: TGTGCCAGCAGCCCAAGCGGGGGTACCAATCAGCCCCAGCATTTT. Protein: CASSPSGGTNQPQHF.

The V gene is TRBV18, the J gene TRBJ2-5; either TRBD1 or TRBD2 may supply D (5 bases each). V lost 3 bases and J lost 2, with 7 bases in between. CDR1 is KGHSH, CDR2 LQKENI, per germline. CDR3 length: 13 amino acids. The CDR3 loop is CASSPGAQETQYF. As DNA, the CDR3 is TGTGCCAGCTCACCCGGGGCACAAGAGACCCAGTACTTC.

This chain links TRBV7-9 with TRBJ1-4; a possible D gene is TRBD1 (5 bases). The CDR3 totals 15 residues. The V end was cut by 5 bases, the J end by 8 bases, with 18 bases between. Germline assignment: CDR1 SEHNR and CDR2 FQNEAQ (reference sequence). CDR3 residues: CASSRSQGIEEKLFF. The CDR3 coding sequence is TGTGCCAGCAGCCGTTCCCAGGGTATTGAAGAAAAACTGTTTTTT.

The chain uses TRBV28 and TRBJ1-2, with D perhaps TRBD1 (5 bases). Germline-derived CDR1 and CDR2 are MDHEN and SYDVKM. V was shortened by 5 bases and J by 4 bases, with 17 bases between the two germline ends. The CDR3 is 15 residues long. The CDR3 DNA reads as TGTGCCAGCAGTCCTCAGGGAGGATGGAGCTATGGCTACACCTTC. The encoded protein is CASSPQGGWSYGYTF.

This clonotype came up a few times. This rearrangement joins TRBV5-1 to TRBJ1-2, with 7 positions matching TRBD1. The CDR3 extends over 13 amino acids. V lost 5 bases to trimming and J lost 7 bases; unmatched junction nucleotides: 8. Germline CDR1 reads SGHRS; CDR2 reads YFSETQ. The CDR3 reads CASSTDRTRGYTF. The CDR3 region has the DNA TGCGCCAGCAGTACGGACAGGACCCGTGGCTACACCTTC.

V gene TRBV27 combines with J gene TRBJ1-2, with 8 positions matching TRBD1. CDR1 MNHEY and CDR2 SMNVEV come from the germline V gene (reference sequence). This CDR3 is built from 14 residues. Trimming at V came to 7 bases and at J to 4 bases, leaving 8 bases not matched to a gene. CDR3 residues: CASTRLGTGYGYTF. The CDR3, as DNA: TGTGCCAGCACCCGGCTGGGGACAGGCTATGGCTACACCTTC.

This clonotype has just a few counts. The chain recombines TRBV2 with TRBJ1-5; D is undetermined. CDR3 length equals 12 residues. Germline CDR1 is SNHLY and CDR2 is FYNNEI. V shed 3 bases and J shed 7 bases, with 7 bases lying between them. The CDR3: CASSEGSQPQHF. The DNA for the CDR3 is TGTGCCAGCAGTGAGGGCAGCCAGCCCCAGCATTTT.

CDR3 sequence: CASSLAGTVGTEAFF. CDR3 sequence (DNA): TGTGCCAGCAGCTTGGCGGGGACTGTGGGCACTGAAGCTTTCTTT. The chain combines TRBV7-3 with TRBJ1-1, with a weak D call TRBD1 (5 bases). The CDR3 runs to 15 residues. Germline V gene data show CDR1 as SGHTA and CDR2 as FQGTGA. Trimming took off 3 bases at V and 4 bases at J, with 15 bases between the two ends.

V gene TRBV7-3 combines with J gene TRBJ2-1; weak D call: TRBD1 (5 bases). CDR1 is SGHTA, CDR2 FQGTGA, per germline. The V and J ends lost 6 bases and 9 bases respectively, with 18 bases between them. This CDR3 region has 14 residues. The CDR3 region has the DNA TGTGCCAGCAGTCTCGGACAAGCTCGTAGTGAGCAGTTCTTC. Its protein is CASSLGQARSEQFF.

This clonotype was seen a handful of times. The chain uses TRBV20-1 and TRBJ1-1; 9 bases line up with TRBD1. V gave up 3 bases and J gave up 4 bases; unmatched junction bases: 3. Germline CDR1 DFQATT, CDR2 SNEGSKA (reference sequence). The CDR3 spans 13 residues. CDR3 nucleotide sequence: TGCAGTGCTAGGGACAGGGGCCGCACTGAAGCTTTCTTT. Protein: CSARDRGRTEAFF.

The chain carries TRBV7-2 and TRBJ2-7, with a possible D match to TRBD1 (6 bases). This CDR3 comprises 13 residues. The V end lost 3 bases, the J end lost 3 bases, and 9 bases lay between the germline ends. Germline lookup yields CDR1 SGHTA and CDR2 FQGNSA. CDR3 amino acids: CASSLGAFYEQYF. DNA for the CDR3: TGTGCCAGCAGCTTGGGGGCATTCTACGAGCAGTACTTC.

The chain combines TRBV7-2 with TRBJ2-2; 11 bases are shared with TRBD2. CDR1 and CDR2 from the germline V gene are SGHTA and FQGNSA. Trimming at V came to 8 bases and at J to 3 bases, leaving 11 bases not matched to a gene. The CDR3 sequence is 17 residues long. The CDR3 spells CASSSRPGLADTGELFF. The CDR3 DNA sequence: TGTGCCAGCTCGAGCCGCCCGGGACTAGCGGACACCGGGGAGCTGTTTTTT.

The count of this clonotype is one. The V and J genes are TRBV11-3 and TRBJ2-1; D ambiguous. V was shortened by 4 bases and J by 11 bases, with 9 bases between the two germline ends. In germline, CDR1 is SGHNT, CDR2 YENEEA. This CDR3 contains 11 residues. The CDR3 spells CASSSTTKQFF. The CDR3 nucleotides are TGTGCCAGCAGCTCGACCACGAAGCAGTTCTTC.

This clonotype came up a few times. The chain carries TRBV6-5 and TRBJ2-3, with D possibly TRBD2 on 6 matching bases. Germline V gene sequence: CDR1 MNHEY, CDR2 SVGAGI. The V end lost 0 bases, the J end lost 2 bases, and 12 bases lay between the germline ends. This CDR3 spans 16 amino acids. For the CDR3, the DNA is TGTGCCAGCAGTTACTCGTCTCCTAGCGTCACAGATACGCAGTATTTT. It codes for CASSYSSPSVTDTQYF.

This clonotype was counted a few times. This chain connects TRBV6-2 or TRBV6-3 to TRBJ2-7; D might be TRBD1 (6 bases). V was clipped by 2 bases and J by 3 bases, with 8 bases between them. Per the germline V gene, CDR1 is MNHEY and CDR2 is SVGEGT. The CDR3 totals 13 residues. As DNA, the CDR3 is TGTGCCAGCAGTTACGGACAGAGCTACGAGCAGTACTTC. It codes for CASSYGQSYEQYF.

In its sample, this clonotype was seen a few times. The rearrangement joins TRBV14 to TRBJ1-4; possible D gene TRBD1, 6 bases. The CDR3 is made up of 14 amino acids. V was clipped by 9 bases and J by 8 bases, with 19 bases between them. CDR1 and CDR2 (germline): SGHDN, FVKESK. This chain's CDR3 is CARAWGTGREKLFF. CDR3 coding DNA: TGTGCCAGGGCCTGGGGTACAGGGCGCGAAAAACTGTTTTTT.

The chain links TRBV7-2 to TRBJ2-3; the D gene is possibly TRBD1 (6 bases). The CDR3 consists of 15 residues. From germline, CDR1 is SGHTA and CDR2 FQGNSA. V dropped 5 bases and J dropped 5 bases, with 17 bases sitting between them. In nucleotides, the CDR3 is TGTGCCAGCAGCCTACGCAGGGGTGAGATAGATACGCAGTATTTT. This gives the protein CASSLRRGEIDTQYF.

The chain recombines TRBV27 with TRBJ2-5; D is ambiguous. This CDR3 region has 14 residues. Trimming took 1 base from V and 1 from J, leaving 7 bases between them. The V gene's germline CDR1 is MNHEY and CDR2 SMNVEV (reference sequence). The chain's CDR3 is CASSLLGSQETQYF. The CDR3 coding sequence is TGTGCCAGCAGTTTATTGGGCAGCCAAGAGACCCAGTACTTC.

CDR3 DNA sequence: TGTGCCAGCAGCTTAGGGGGTCGTGAAGCTTTCTTT. It translates to CASSLGGREAFF. V usage is TRBV27 and J usage is TRBJ1-1; weak D call: TRBD1 (6 bases). Trimming took off 6 bases at V and 7 bases at J, with 12 bases between the two ends. Per the germline V gene, CDR1 is MNHEY and CDR2 is SMNVEV (reference sequence). The CDR3 has 12 amino acids.

This chain joins TRBV27 and TRBJ2-6; TRBD1 matches 8 bases. The germline V gene has CDR1 MNHEY and CDR2 SMNVEV (reference sequence). Trimming at V came to 4 bases and at J to 2 bases, leaving 1 base not matched to a gene. The CDR3 extends over 15 amino acids. For the CDR3, the DNA is TGTGCCAGCAGTTCGGGACAGGCTGGGGCCAACGTCCTGACTTTC. Its translation is CASSSGQAGANVLTF.

The V call is TRBV28, the J call TRBJ1-2; perhaps TRBD1 as D (6 bases). Germline values: CDR1 MDHEN, CDR2 SYDVKM. This CDR3 region has 13 residues. With 11 bases removed from V and 7 bases from J, the gap between germline ends came to 20 bases. The CDR3 region has the DNA TGTGCCGTCCAGGGGTCCCCCCTTTCTGGCTACACCTTC. Translating gives CAVQGSPLSGYTF.

This clonotype was found a few times. V gene TRBV14 combines with J gene TRBJ2-5; tentatively, D is TRBD1 (6 bases). Germline values: CDR1 SGHDN, CDR2 FVKESK. The CDR3 loop spans 16 amino acids. Between the trimmed V and J ends, which lost 0 bases and 8 bases, there was a span of 19 bases. The CDR3: CASSQDLGLGGKTQYF. The CDR3 coding sequence is TGTGCCAGCAGCCAAGATCTGGGGCTAGGGGGAAAAACCCAGTACTTC.

This sequence joins TRBV6-5 and TRBJ1-6, with D tentatively TRBD1 (5 bases). The V gene lost 2 bases and the J gene lost 4 bases, with 12 bases spanning the gap. CDR3 size: 16 residues. CDR1 is MNHEY, CDR2 SVGAGI, per germline. CDR3 region: CASSYRGGLYNSPLHF. CDR3 nucleotide sequence: TGTGCCAGCAGTTACCGGGGGGGACTATATAATTCACCCCTCCACTTT.

This chain links TRBV7-2 with TRBJ2-7; 10 bases align to TRBD2. The germline gives CDR1 SGHTA, CDR2 FQGNSA. This CDR3 comprises 13 residues. V lost 5 bases, J lost 7 bases, and 5 bases stayed unmatched. CDR3 nucleotides: TGTGCCAGCAGCACCCTAGCGGGGGTTGAGCAGTACTTC. Its protein is CASSTLAGVEQYF.

This chain connects TRBV7-2 to TRBJ2-3, with TRBD2 matching over 9 bases. V lost 6 bases and J lost 1; bases outside the gene matches: 5. Germline V gene sequence: CDR1 SGHTA, CDR2 FQGNSA. This CDR3 comprises 15 residues. CDR3 sequence reads: CASRRGGAGTDTQYF. The DNA for the CDR3 is TGTGCCAGCAGACGCGGGGGGGCCGGCACAGATACGCAGTATTTT.

This clonotype occurred a few times. The chain uses TRBV11-2 and TRBJ1-1; TRBD1 is a possible D gene (6 bases). CDR1 SGHAT and CDR2 FQNNGV come from the germline V gene. This CDR3 comprises 17 residues. V gave up 1 base and J gave up 3 bases, with 18 bases separating them. The CDR3 region is CASSLGEWGGQDTEAFF. In nucleotides, the CDR3 is TGTGCCAGCAGCTTAGGGGAGTGGGGGGGGCAGGACACTGAAGCTTTCTTT.

The chain employs TRBV7-2 and TRBJ1-2, with D tentatively TRBD1 (5 bases). V lost 2 bases, J lost 4 bases, and 26 bases lay in between. The length of the CDR3 is 19 residues. Germline CDR1 reads SGHTA; CDR2 reads FQGNSA. For the CDR3, the DNA is TGTGCCAGCAGCTTATTCGGTGGGACGGCTGCATCCAGGCTCTATGGCTACACCTTC. It yields the protein CASSLFGGTAASRLYGYTF.

The CDR3 DNA reads as TGTGCCAGCAGCCGGACTCAGTACTACGAGCAGTACTTC. It specifies CASSRTQYYEQYF. The V call is TRBV27, the J call TRBJ2-7; D possibly corresponds to TRBD2 (5 bases). Germline V lookup: CDR1 MNHEY, CDR2 SMNVEV (reference sequence). Trimming left V 6 bases short and J 3 bases short, with 12 bases between. The CDR3 sequence is 13 residues long.

CDR3 sequence: CASTLAVTYTTEAFF. The CDR3 DNA sequence: TGTGCCAGCACCCTGGCGGTAACTTATACAACTGAAGCTTTCTTT. The chain uses TRBV12-3 or TRBV12-4 and TRBJ1-1; unclear D gene. The CDR3 totals 15 residues. V was trimmed by 7 bases and J by 5 bases, leaving 20 bases between them.

The CDR3 protein is CASSIIASGLAKNIQYF. In DNA, the CDR3 is TGTGCCAGTAGTATAATTGCTTCGGGCCTAGCCAAAAACATTCAGTACTTC. The chain links TRBV19 to TRBJ2-4; D is unclear. Trimming took off 2 bases at V and 0 bases at J, with 14 bases between the two ends. Germline CDR1 and CDR2: LNHDA and SQIVND (reference sequence). There are 17 residues in the CDR3.

The CDR3: CASSEISSTEYF. DNA for the CDR3: TGTGCCAGCAGTGAGATTTCTAGTACTGAGTACTTC. This chain links TRBV6-1 with TRBJ2-7; D is ambiguous. The germline V and J ends were trimmed by 3 bases and 11 bases, with 14 bases remaining between them. CDR1 is MNHNS, CDR2 SASEGT, per germline. The CDR3 spans 12 residues.